The source of this T cell receptor beta chain is a study of shared T cell receptors in the human thymus. Profiled with immunoSEQ multiplex PCR; TCRdb holds only in-frame clones, not every one. The data hold about 660,000 clones, with approximately 87% observed a single time. There are 14 residues in the CDR3. Germline CDR1 and CDR2: SGHTA and FQGNSA. Trimming removed 1 base from V and 1 base from J, with 7 bases in between. The same sample was also used in a study of human thymus T cells. In that study: Obtained as resections during corrective heart surgery, the thymus tissue was then studied. Usage of V and J genes appeared biased in thymic and blood repertoires.

Specimen: thymocytes. The clonotype comes from a boy younger than two with a congenital heart defect. The rearrangement joins TRBV7-2 to TRBJ1-2; D gene unclear. In DNA form, the CDR3 reads TGTGCCAGCAGCTTAGTCCCTTTTAACTATGGCTACACCTTC. This translates into CASSLVPFNYGYTF.